The T cell receptor beta chain described here comes from a study of PD-1 blockade in classical Hodgkin lymphoma. Study-wide context: Patients were infused with nivolumab 3 mg/kg every 2 weeks. Regarding the study as a whole: A reduction in baseline TCR diversity was reportedly seen in newly diagnosed patients relative to healthy donors. The baseline diversity of complete responders showed similarity to that of newly diagnosed patients.

Germline assignment: CDR1 MDHEN and CDR2 SYDVKM. There are 19 residues in the CDR3. Trimming stripped 4 bases from V and 0 bases from J, with 19 bases between. TCRdb keeps only in-frame clones here, not all; method: immunoSEQ multiplex PCR. The table shows around 13,000 clones, with roughly 86% occurring only once. To note about this clone: Its specificity is not known.

Noted time point: cycle 4 day 1 (C4D1), after 5 to 7 weeks of nivolumab. Every single patient, without exception, relapsed after autologous stem cell transplantation, and brentuximab vedotin exposure varied. Researchers report purifying CD4+ T cells from thawed PBMCs by magnetic negative selection. Complete response, partial response or progressive disease constituted the best responses recorded. This specimen consisted of CD4+ T cells from blood, obtained before the fourth cycle of nivolumab. This chain uses TRBV28 with TRBJ2-6, with no clear D. The TCR comes from a human donor with classical Hodgkin lymphoma. The DNA of the CDR3 is TGTGCCAGCAGTTCACCGGGTTCTCTACTGTCCTCTGGGGCCAACGTCCTGACTTTC. The encoded protein is CASSSPGSLLSSGANVLTF.